Listed here is a single T cell receptor beta chain. It may be a read error: a sequence one base away is much more abundant. Tregs were sorted as CD4+CD25+CD127-/low cells. Full-length variable regions came from constant-region reverse primers plus semi-nested Nested Universal Primer A PCR. Via MiXCR, TCRdb re-called the 5' RACE reads, giving one row per CDR3 protein. The table includes approximately 60,000 distinct CDR3 sequences, approximately 27% detected once. Germline CDR1 is DFQATT and CDR2 is SNEGSKA (reference sequence). V was shortened by 6 bases and J by 6 bases, with 11 bases between the two germline ends. The CDR3 is made up of 11 amino acids.

Sequencing used tumor-infiltrating Tregs sorted from the breast tumor. This receptor was obtained from a female donor with breast cancer. This chain joins TRBV20-1 and TRBJ1-1; D remains ambiguous. CDR3 protein: CSAYSPPEAFF. For the CDR3, the DNA is TGCAGTGCATACAGCCCCCCTGAAGCTTTCTTT.